The sequence of this TCR beta chain was determined in a study of T cell repertoires in cytomegalovirus infection. Study information: Public TCR beta signatures provided an indication of both CMV infection and a matching HLA type. Study-wide results and caveats: Using cumulative public TCR beta family frequency, the authors identified those who carried CMV together with the relevant HLA. The ex vivo response was dominated by HLA-C-restricted CMV-specific TCR beta clonotypes.

From the reads, TCRdb called clonotypes with MiXCR, one entry per CDR3 protein. Seen here are 650,000 to 900,000 distinct CDR3 sequences, approximately 32% observed once, and the top ten hold about an eighth. This clonotype was seen a few times. The antigen remains unidentified. The CDR3 is made up of 17 amino acids. The V gene end was trimmed by 0 bases and the J gene end by 6 bases; junction bases not matched to a gene: 9. The V gene's germline CDR1 is MGHRA and CDR2 YSYEKL. Sequenced here: cultured CD8+ T cells from PBMCs, sampled from culture after CMV antigen stimulation. The sequence was collected from a human donor in good health (CMV status not recorded). Some clones in this sample may be carry-over from other donors' samples. This sequence joins TRBV4-1 and TRBJ2-2; 8 bases match TRBD1. Here the CDR3 reads CASSQEGQGAMPGELFF. Here the CDR3 DNA reads TGCGCCAGCAGCCAAGAAGGGCAGGGGGCTATGCCCGGGGAGCTGTTTTTT.